The clone carrying this TCR beta chain came up once. What it binds is not known. A much larger clone differs by one base, so this may be a read error. Because it lacks the conserved phenylalanine or tryptophan at the end, this CDR3 is likely a read error. The CDR3 extends over 15 amino acids. Germline assignment: CDR1 MNHEY and CDR2 SVGAGI. J gave up 4 bases and V 0 bases, and 1 base lay outside the gene matches. Study-wide points: The larger-cohort validation was restricted to a single TCR beta V-J rearrangement rather than whole repertoires.

One entry per CDR3 protein, called by TCRdb with MiXCR from the 5' RACE reads. The profile shows 13,000 or so distinct CDR3 sequences, around a quarter of them singletons. This sequence joins TRBV6-5 and TRBJ2-7; TRBD1 aligns across 12 bases. This TCR came from a female donor with breast cancer. The sample comprised naive CD4+ T cells sorted from blood. Documented subset: naive CD4+ T cells, CD4+CD45RA+CD25-. The CDR3 reads CASSYSGQGAYEQYS. CDR3 sequence (DNA): TGTGCCAGCAGTTACTCGGGACAGGGGGCTTACGAGCAGTACTCC.